The 17 T cell receptor beta chains presented below share a single source sample, sequenced in a study of CD8 T cells in Susac syndrome. It was with random hexamers that 0.5 to 1 ug RNA was reverse transcribed. TCRdb independently ran MiXCR on the immunoSEQ multiplex PCR reads; one entry per CDR3 protein. The data hold roughly 100,000 distinct CDR3 sequences, with roughly 94% observed a single time. The sequenced sample consisted of CD8+ T cells from PBMCs. These receptors came from a human donor with Susac syndrome.

The genes are TRBV2 and TRBJ2-1, with a possible D match to TRBD1 (6 bases). Germline assignment: CDR1 SNHLY and CDR2 FYNNEI. Trimming shortened V by 5 bases and J by 9 bases, and 11 bases separated the two germline ends. CDR3 size: 12 residues. The CDR3 sequence is CASSPQGVEQFF. In nucleotides, the CDR3 is TGTGCCAGCAGTCCACAGGGCGTTGAGCAGTTCTTC.

This clonotype was observed once. The chain employs TRBV2 and TRBJ2-7; D may be TRBD2 (6 bases). Trimming cost V 7 bases and J 6 bases, with 13 bases left between them. The germline CDR1 and CDR2 sequences are SNHLY and FYNNEI. This CDR3 has 12 residues. The CDR3 spells CASTGDLLEQYF. CDR3 coding DNA: TGTGCCAGCACGGGGGACCTCCTCGAGCAGTACTTC.

The chain has TRBV7-9 and TRBJ2-2; D is undetermined. Per the germline V gene, CDR1 is SEHNR and CDR2 is FQNEAQ (reference sequence). CDR3 length: 18 amino acids. V was clipped by 0 bases and J by 1 base, with 15 bases between them. The CDR3 spells CASSLAQREKENTGELFF. The CDR3 DNA sequence: TGTGCCAGCAGCTTAGCGCAAAGGGAAAAGGAGAACACCGGGGAGCTGTTTTTT.

The CDR3 sequence: CSARGRRRRRETQYF. As DNA, the CDR3 is TGCAGTGCTAGAGGGAGACGGAGGAGGAGAGAGACCCAGTACTTC. The chain is built from TRBV20-1 and TRBJ2-5; D is possibly TRBD2 (5 bases). Trimming pared 1 base from V and 4 bases from J, leaving 16 bases between. CDR3 length equals 15 residues. Germline V lookup: CDR1 DFQATT, CDR2 SNEGSKA (reference sequence).

This clonotype was picked up a small number of times. The gene calls are TRBV13 and TRBJ2-7; 11 nucleotides agree with TRBD1. J gave up 2 bases and V 5 bases, and 2 bases lay outside the gene matches. The CDR3 loop spans 14 amino acids. The germline CDR1 and CDR2 sequences are PRHDT and FYEKMQ (reference sequence). CDR3 bases: TGTGCCAGCAGCGGGGACAGGGGGGCCTACGAGCAGTACTTC. Protein product: CASSGDRGAYEQYF.

This clonotype has more than one count but fewer than ten. This chain uses TRBV9 with TRBJ2-1; unclear D gene. V lost 4 bases to trimming and J lost 0 bases, with 5 bases between them. The CDR3 contains 13 residues. The V gene's germline CDR1 is SGDLS and CDR2 YYNGEE. The CDR3 region has the DNA TGTGCCAGCAGCCCTGCCTCCTACAATGAGCAGTTCTTC. As protein: CASSPASYNEQFF.

The chain is built from TRBV18 and TRBJ2-5; TRBD2 aligns across 8 bases. Trimming cost V 5 bases and J 5 bases; bases outside gene matches: 4. Germline V CDR1 and CDR2: KGHSH, LQKENI. CDR3 size: 13 residues. CDR3 sequence (DNA): TGTGCCAGCTCAACGGGAGGGGCTGAGACCCAGTACTTC. It translates to CASSTGGAETQYF.

This clonotype came up a few times. The V and J genes are TRBV27 and TRBJ2-3; 7 nucleotides align to TRBD2. The trim removed 7 bases at V and 6 bases at J, leaving 16 bases unmatched. The CDR3 is 16 amino acids. Germline CDR1 and CDR2: MNHEY and SMNVEV (reference sequence). CDR3 nucleotides: TGTGCCAGCACCCTGTCTCCGGGACTATCGCATGATACGCAGTATTTT. Its translation: CASTLSPGLSHDTQYF.

This rearrangement joins TRBV6-5 to TRBJ2-3; 7 nucleotides align to TRBD1. With 6 bases clipped from V and 4 bases from J, the junction kept 7 bases outside the gene matches. CDR1 MNHEY and CDR2 SVGAGI come from the germline V gene. The length of the CDR3 is 14 residues. Here the CDR3 reads CASRLTGSADTQYF. CDR3 sequence (DNA): TGTGCCAGCAGATTGACAGGGTCGGCAGATACGCAGTATTTT.

The genes are TRBV4-3 and TRBJ1-2; 7 nucleotides align to TRBD1. CDR3 length: 16 amino acids. Trimming at V came to 0 bases and at J to 4 bases, leaving 8 bases not matched to a gene. Germline CDR1 is LGHNA and CDR2 is YSLEER. CDR3: CASSQDWGTATYGYTF. The CDR3 coding sequence is TGCGCCAGCAGCCAAGATTGGGGGACAGCGACCTATGGCTACACCTTC.

The CDR3 here is CASSPGSGGQETQYF. Here the CDR3 DNA reads TGTGCCAGCAGTCCGGGGAGCGGGGGACAAGAGACCCAGTACTTC. The chain links TRBV27 to TRBJ2-5; 8 bases agree with TRBD2. V trimming: 5 bases; J trimming: 2 bases; junction bases outside the gene matches: 7. The CDR3 covers 15 residues. Germline CDR1 is MNHEY and CDR2 is SMNVEV (reference sequence).

The gene calls are TRBV29-1 and TRBJ2-3; D gene ambiguous. Germline V gene data show CDR1 as SQVTM and CDR2 as ANQGSEA. Trimming removed 4 bases at V and 0 bases at J, with 8 bases between. The length of the CDR3 is 13 residues. CDR3 in DNA: TGCAGCGTTGCGAGGAAAAGCACAGATACGCAGTATTTT. Translated: CSVARKSTDTQYF.

J is TRBJ2-1 and V is TRBV10-3; 9 positions agree with TRBD2. The J segment lost 4 bases and the V segment lost 11 bases, leaving 6 bases of the junction unmatched. Per germline, CDR1 ENHRY and CDR2 SYGVKD. CDR3 length: 13 amino acids. Here the CDR3 reads CAALAGEYNEQFF. The CDR3 bases are TGTGCCGCCTTAGCGGGAGAGTACAATGAGCAGTTCTTC.

CDR3 bases: TGTGCCAGCATTCCAGATTGGTCCGGGGAGCTGTTTTTT. Protein product: CASIPDWSGELFF. V and J are TRBV12-3 or TRBV12-4 and TRBJ2-2; D is undetermined. V shed 7 bases and J shed 6 bases, with 12 bases lying between them. This CDR3 has 13 amino acids.

The chain joins TRBV5-4 to TRBJ2-7; D is unclear. The V gene's germline CDR1 is SGHNT and CDR2 YYREEE (reference sequence). V was pared by 2 bases and J by 7 bases, with 13 bases between. This CDR3 region has 13 residues. CDR3 sequence (DNA): TGTGCCAGCAGCTTCTCCTCCTCAAGTGAGCAGTACTTC. It encodes CASSFSSSSEQYF.

The chain has TRBV25-1 and TRBJ2-2; D is unclear. V lost 1 base, J lost 7 bases, and 4 bases lay in between. The CDR3 is made up of 12 amino acids. Germline CDR1 MGHDK, CDR2 SYGVNS. CDR3 DNA: TGTGCCAGCAGTGAATCGCACGGGGAGCTGTTTTTT. Its protein product is CASSESHGELFF.

CDR3 sequence (DNA): TGTGCCAGCAGCTTATTCCAGGGGGAGCTGTTTTTT. It encodes CASSLFQGELFF. The chain couples TRBV7-9 to TRBJ2-2, with D hard to call. The CDR3 sequence is 12 residues long. Germline V CDR1 and CDR2: SEHNR, FQNEAQ (reference sequence). V gave up 2 bases and J gave up 8 bases, with 6 bases separating them.